The clone carrying this TCR beta chain was recorded a few times. What it binds is unknown. The sample originates from a study of T cell repertoires in cytomegalovirus infection. Study as a whole: A matching HLA type, together with CMV infection, was signaled by public TCR beta signatures.

From the reads, TCRdb called clonotypes with MiXCR, one entry per CDR3 protein. The table records 900,000 to 950,000 distinct CDR3 sequences, around 31% of them present only once. The CDR3 spans 18 residues. After removal of 1 base from V and 1 base from J, the junction contained 6 bases not matched to a gene. Germline values: CDR1 SGHVS, CDR2 FQNEAQ. Overall study results and limits: Carriers of CMV plus the relevant HLA were identified by cumulative public TCR beta family frequency. HLA-C-restricted CMV-specific TCR beta clonotypes prevailed in the ex vivo response.

The chain links TRBV7-8 to TRBJ2-5; TRBD2 agrees at 13 bases. The sequences come from cultured CD8+ T cells from PBMCs, collected from culture after CMV antigen stimulation. The clonotype originates from a human donor in good health (CMV status not recorded). Some clones in this sample may be carry-over from other donors' samples. CDR3 DNA sequence: TGTGCCAGCAGCTTAGATAGGACTAGCGGGGGATCCCAAGAGACCCAGTACTTC. Its protein product is CASSLDRTSGGSQETQYF.